This T cell receptor beta chain was sequenced during a study of blood T cell repertoires in COVID-19. The wider study: The samples span acute and convalescent COVID-19 from the United States, Italy and Spain. PBMCs, B-cell-depleted T cells, or T cells provided the cDNA or gDNA that made up the material.

The CDR3 runs to 16 residues. V was clipped by 0 bases and J by 6 bases; unmatched bases: 8. Germline CDR1 is SGHRS and CDR2 is YFSETQ. Study processing details: Amplified reference gene primers provided the basis for estimating nucleated cell counts. TCRdb keeps only in-frame clones here, not all; method: immunoSEQ multiplex PCR. V, J and clone size reflect that table, while D and trimming were determined from the DNA. The sample has 45,000 to 60,000 clones; about 86% are singletons. What was sequenced was peripheral blood. This receptor was taken from an older man with active COVID-19. The chain joins TRBV5-1 to TRBJ2-2; 7 bases are a match to TRBD2. CDR3 nucleotides: TGCGCCAGCAGCTTGGGGTTTAGCGGGTTCGCCGGGGAGCTGTTTTTT. It is translated as CASSLGFSGFAGELFF.